The 21 T cell receptor beta chains below were found in one sample sequenced in a study of identical twins. A single record per CDR3 protein comes from TCRdb applying MiXCR to the 5' RACE reads. The data show some 630,000 distinct CDR3 sequences, 7% to 7.5% seen once. These data were also reused for a study on yellow fever vaccine responses in identical twins.

Sequencing used PBMCs. The receptors stem from a woman under 30 in good health.

The J gene is TRBJ1-4, the V gene TRBV25-1; D unclear. The germline CDR1 and CDR2 sequences are MGHDK and SYGVNS. The CDR3 is made up of 12 amino acids. V was cut by 4 bases and J by 7 bases, with 7 bases left in between. DNA for the CDR3: TGTGCCAGCAGTGTAACGGCTGAAAAACTGTTTTTT. Translated, it gives CASSVTAEKLFF.

The V and J genes are TRBV10-3 and TRBJ2-1; tentative D call: TRBD1 (5 bases). There are 12 residues in the CDR3. Germline CDR1 and CDR2: ENHRY and SYGVKD. The V gene lost 3 bases and the J gene lost 6 bases, with 6 bases spanning the gap. The CDR3 here is CAISERGNEQFF. CDR3 nucleotides: TGTGCCATCAGTGAAAGGGGCAATGAGCAGTTCTTC.

This clonotype turned up a few times. The chain joins TRBV4-1 to TRBJ2-1; 7 bases match TRBD2. Germline V gene sequence: CDR1 MGHRA, CDR2 YSYEKL. The trim removed 1 base at V and 0 bases at J, leaving 6 bases unmatched. The CDR3 consists of 17 residues. As DNA, the CDR3 is TGCGCCAGCAGCCAAGGGACTAGACCCGACTCCTACAATGAGCAGTTCTTC. Its translation is CASSQGTRPDSYNEQFF.

This clonotype came up a few times. The chain has TRBV20-1 and TRBJ1-6, with D hard to call. The V gene's germline CDR1 is DFQATT and CDR2 SNEGSKA (reference sequence). The CDR3 loop spans 16 amino acids. Trimming removed 0 bases at V and 5 bases at J, with 14 bases between. The CDR3 nucleotides are TGCAGTGCTAGAGATCGAGTGTTAGGGAATAATTCACCCCTCCACTTT. This codes for CSARDRVLGNNSPLHF.

This chain connects TRBV20-1 to TRBJ2-3, with a tentative D call TRBD2 (5 bases). The CDR3 has 18 amino acids. Germline CDR1 reads DFQATT; CDR2 reads SNEGSKA (reference sequence). Trimming removed 0 bases from V and 1 base from J, with 20 bases in between. The CDR3 nucleotides are TGCAGTGCTAGAGATCTGGCAGACTATGCCGTGGGCACAGATACGCAGTATTTT. This gives the protein CSARDLADYAVGTDTQYF.

This clonotype turned up a few times. The chain is built from TRBV29-1 and TRBJ1-5; D gene uncertain. Trimming removed 5 bases from V and 0 bases from J, with 11 bases in between. The CDR3 loop spans 14 amino acids. Germline V gene sequence: CDR1 SQVTM, CDR2 ANQGSEA. For the CDR3, the DNA is TGCAGCGTTATCTCGGGATATAGCAATCAGCCCCAGCATTTT. It translates to CSVISGYSNQPQHF.

There are many counts of this clonotype. The chain joins TRBV24-1 to TRBJ1-4; D gene unclear. Trimming took 4 bases from V and 7 from J, leaving 15 bases between them. The CDR3 is made up of 15 amino acids. Germline CDR1 is KGHDR and CDR2 is SFDVKD. DNA of the CDR3: TGTGCCACCAGTGAAGGCGGACGGGTGGGTGAAAAACTGTTTTTT. It yields the protein CATSEGGRVGEKLFF.

V is TRBV11-2 and J is TRBJ2-7; weak D call: TRBD1 (6 bases). Per germline, CDR1 SGHAT and CDR2 FQNNGV. This CDR3 is 15 amino acids long. Deletions cut 3 bases from V and 2 bases from J, with 14 bases between. As DNA, the CDR3 is TGTGCCAGCAGCTTGGGTAAGGGGACACCCTACGAGCAGTACGTC. This translates into CASSLGKGTPYEQYV.

This chain links TRBV18 with TRBJ2-7, with D perhaps assigned TRBD1 or TRBD2 (5 bases each). Germline CDR1 reads KGHSH; CDR2 reads LQKENI. The CDR3 has 14 amino acids. Trimming stripped 4 bases from V and 3 bases from J, with 13 bases between. The CDR3 coding sequence is TGTGCCAGCTCACTGGCCGGGGCGTACTACGAGCAGTACGTC. The encoded protein is CASSLAGAYYEQYV.

V usage is TRBV20-1 and J usage is TRBJ2-1, with 7 bases that match TRBD2. CDR1 is DFQATT, CDR2 SNEGSKA, per germline (reference sequence). The CDR3 is 13 amino acids. J gave up 4 bases and V 4 bases, and 4 bases lay outside the gene matches. The CDR3 nucleotides are TGCAGTGCTACGGGGAGGGTTTACAATGAGCAGTTCTTC. Its translation: CSATGRVYNEQFF.

This clonotype was picked up many times. V is TRBV29-1 and J is TRBJ1-5; D is ambiguous. V lost 1 base, J lost 3 bases, and 7 bases lay in between. Germline V lookup: CDR1 SQVTM, CDR2 ANQGSEA. This CDR3 comprises 13 residues. The chain's CDR3 is CSVEVGYNQPQHF. CDR3 nucleotides: TGCAGCGTTGAAGTGGGGTACAATCAGCCCCAGCATTTT.

This clonotype was counted a few times. This sequence joins TRBV5-1 and TRBJ2-7; no definite D call. This CDR3 region has 12 residues. The germline V and J ends were trimmed by 3 bases and 3 bases, with 7 bases remaining between them. Germline V gives CDR1 SGHRS, CDR2 YFSETQ. The CDR3 protein is CASSSRSYEQYV. The CDR3 DNA reads TGCGCCAGCAGCTCCCGGAGCTACGAGCAGTACGTC.

This chain joins TRBV20-1 and TRBJ2-1; the match to TRBD2 covers 15 bases. J lost 8 bases, V lost 0 bases, and 8 bases had no gene match. Germline CDR1 is DFQATT and CDR2 is SNEGSKA (reference sequence). The CDR3 is 17 residues long. The CDR3 DNA sequence: TGCAGTGCTAGAGATCCCGCTGGACTAGCGGGAGGGGATGAGCAGTTCTTC. Amino acid sequence: CSARDPAGLAGGDEQFF.

V and J are TRBV7-9 and TRBJ2-1, with D tentatively TRBD1 (6 bases). CDR3 size: 15 residues. Trimming shortened V by 6 bases and J by 5 bases, and 17 bases separated the two germline ends. Germline assignment: CDR1 SEHNR and CDR2 FQNEAQ (reference sequence). The CDR3 DNA is TGTGCCAGCAGACAACCCGGGACACAAAACAATGAGCAGTTCTTC. This codes for CASRQPGTQNNEQFF.

V is TRBV20-1 and J is TRBJ2-3; 8 bases align to TRBD1. The ends lost 1 base at V and 0 bases at J; junction bases unmatched: 3. The CDR3 extends over 15 amino acids. Looked up from germline, CDR1 is DFQATT and CDR2 is SNEGSKA (reference sequence). CDR3 protein: CSARGTGSSTDTQYF. DNA for the CDR3: TGCAGTGCTAGAGGGACAGGGTCTAGCACAGATACGCAGTATTTT.

The genes are TRBV11-3 and TRBJ2-1, with D uncertain. Germline V CDR1 and CDR2: SGHNT, YENEEA. V was cut by 3 bases and J by 0 bases, with 9 bases left in between. The CDR3 is 15 residues long. In nucleotides, the CDR3 is TGTGCCAGCAGCTTGAGCCGACGCTCCTACAATGAGCAGTTCTTC. Its protein is CASSLSRRSYNEQFF.

This clonotype showed up just a few times. The rearrangement joins TRBV24-1 to TRBJ2-3; TRBD2 agrees at 7 bases. The CDR3 loop spans 14 amino acids. J was trimmed by 4 bases and V by 10 bases; bases with no gene match: 10. From germline, CDR1 is KGHDR and CDR2 SFDVKD. The DNA for the CDR3 is TGTGCCACGAAAGGGAGGGGCACTCCAGATACGCAGTATTTT. As protein: CATKGRGTPDTQYF.

The V call is TRBV11-2, the J call TRBJ1-1; D remains unclear. Germline V gene sequence: CDR1 SGHAT, CDR2 FQNNGV. The CDR3 is 13 amino acids. Between the trimmed V and J ends, which lost 4 bases and 3 bases, there was a span of 9 bases. CDR3 protein: CASSSGLYTEAFF. The CDR3 DNA is TGTGCCAGCAGCTCCGGCCTGTACACTGAAGCTTTCTTT.

This clonotype was detected only a few times. The rearrangement joins TRBV20-1 to TRBJ2-3; 8 bases line up with TRBD2. CDR3 length: 14 residues. The trim removed 1 base at V and 3 bases at J, leaving 3 bases unmatched. The germline V gene has CDR1 DFQATT and CDR2 SNEGSKA (reference sequence). The CDR3 sequence: CSARASGRTDTQYF. The CDR3 DNA reads as TGCAGTGCTAGAGCCAGCGGGAGAACAGATACGCAGTATTTT.

The chain couples TRBV6-5 to TRBJ2-7; D unresolved. The CDR3 totals 11 residues. Between the trimmed V and J ends, which lost 0 bases and 9 bases, there was a span of 6 bases. The germline V gene encodes CDR1 MNHEY and CDR2 SVGAGI. CDR3 in DNA: TGTGCCAGCAGTTACTCGTGTCGGCAGTACTTC. As protein: CASSYSCRQYF.

The chain has TRBV19 and TRBJ2-1; TRBD2 agrees at 7 bases. The CDR3 consists of 14 residues. The germline V gene has CDR1 LNHDA and CDR2 SQIVND (reference sequence). After removal of 6 bases from V and 2 bases from J, the junction contained 4 bases not matched to a gene. The CDR3 protein is CASSSGTTYNEQFF. CDR3 in DNA: TGTGCCAGTAGCTCCGGGACTACCTACAATGAGCAGTTCTTC.